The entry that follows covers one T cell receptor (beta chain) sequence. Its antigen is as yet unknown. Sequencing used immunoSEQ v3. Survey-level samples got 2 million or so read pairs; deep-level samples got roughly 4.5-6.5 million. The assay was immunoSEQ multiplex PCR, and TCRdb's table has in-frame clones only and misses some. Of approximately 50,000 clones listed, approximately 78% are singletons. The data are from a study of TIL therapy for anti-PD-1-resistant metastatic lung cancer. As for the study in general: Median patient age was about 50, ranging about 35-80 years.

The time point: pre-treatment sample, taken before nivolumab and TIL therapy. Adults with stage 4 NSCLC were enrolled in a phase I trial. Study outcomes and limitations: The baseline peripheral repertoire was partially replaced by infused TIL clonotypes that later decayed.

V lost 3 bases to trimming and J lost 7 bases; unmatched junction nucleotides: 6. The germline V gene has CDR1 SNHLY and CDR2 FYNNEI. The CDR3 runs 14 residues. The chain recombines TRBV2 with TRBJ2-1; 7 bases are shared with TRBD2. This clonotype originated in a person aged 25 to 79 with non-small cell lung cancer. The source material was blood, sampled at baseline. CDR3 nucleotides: TGTGCCAGCAGTGAGGCACTAGCGCGGAATGAGCAGTTCTTC. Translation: CASSEALARNEQFF.